The 25 T cell receptor beta chains reported below all come from one sample, sequenced in a study of PD-1 blockade in classical Hodgkin lymphoma. TCRdb's copy holds only in-frame clones and misses some; the assay was immunoSEQ multiplex PCR. The table includes 90,000 to 100,000 clones, approximately 89% detected once. Autologous stem cell transplantation was followed by relapse in every patient, and brentuximab vedotin exposure varied. The source was peripheral blood mononuclear cells (PBMCs), collected before the second cycle of nivolumab. These TCRs come from a human donor with classical Hodgkin lymphoma.

The gene calls are TRBV4-2 and TRBJ2-1; D possibly corresponds to TRBD1 (5 bases). Germline V gene lookup returns CDR1 LGHNA and CDR2 YNFKEQ. V was cut by 5 bases and J by 4 bases, with 18 bases left in between. This CDR3 has 16 residues. The CDR3 sequence: CASSKMDMMVYNEQFF. CDR3 DNA: TGTGCCAGCAGCAAGATGGACATGATGGTATACAATGAGCAGTTCTTC.

This rearrangement joins TRBV10-3 to TRBJ2-3; D remains unclear. Trimming cost V 8 bases and J 4 bases, with 16 bases left between them. Germline values: CDR1 ENHRY, CDR2 SYGVKD. This CDR3 comprises 14 residues. CDR3 in amino acids: CAISQPASPDTQYF. DNA for the CDR3: TGTGCCATCTCCCAACCGGCCTCCCCAGATACGCAGTATTTT.

The chain carries TRBV7-2 and TRBJ1-2; TRBD1 matches at 9 bases. V shed 1 base, J shed 8 bases, and the junction held 8 bases outside the gene matches. CDR3 length: 15 residues. Per the germline V gene, CDR1 is SGHTA and CDR2 is FQGNSA. The CDR3 region has the DNA TGTGCCAGCAGCTTAGACCTACGGGACAGGGTCGGCTACACCTTC. Translated, it gives CASSLDLRDRVGYTF.

This clone appeared once. V usage is TRBV27 and J usage is TRBJ2-3, with TRBD2 identical over 9 bases. The CDR3 runs 16 residues. V trimming: 3 bases; J trimming: 0 bases; junction bases outside the gene matches: 4. The germline V gene encodes CDR1 MNHEY and CDR2 SMNVEV (reference sequence). CDR3 protein: CASSFIAGVSTDTQYF. CDR3 nucleotides: TGTGCCAGCAGTTTCATAGCGGGAGTTAGCACAGATACGCAGTATTTT.

The chain uses TRBV5-6 and TRBJ1-1, with D unclear. The CDR3 runs 13 residues. V was trimmed by 4 bases and J by 4 bases, leaving 11 bases between them. From germline, CDR1 is SGHDT and CDR2 YYEEEE. The CDR3 spells CASSSGWGTEAFF. CDR3 nucleotides: TGTGCCAGCAGCAGCGGATGGGGCACTGAAGCTTTCTTT.

The chain recombines TRBV7-9 with TRBJ2-2, with 12 bases that match TRBD2. The CDR3 spans 17 residues. Germline CDR1 reads SEHNR; CDR2 reads FQNEAQ (reference sequence). The V gene end was trimmed by 6 bases and the J gene end by 5 bases; junction bases not matched to a gene: 10. The CDR3 sequence: CASRKTGLAGSTGELFF. The CDR3 region has the DNA TGTGCCAGCAGGAAAACGGGACTAGCGGGTTCGACCGGGGAGCTGTTTTTT.

The CDR3 DNA follows: TGTGCCAGCAGCAAGATGGTATTCCTTGGCCTCTCAGAGCAGTACTTC. It encodes CASSKMVFLGLSEQYF. This chain joins TRBV28 and TRBJ2-7, with D hard to call. This CDR3 comprises 16 residues. V dropped 6 bases and J dropped 7 bases, with 25 bases sitting between them. Germline CDR1 reads MDHEN; CDR2 reads SYDVKM.

Worth noting for this clone: The sample has other DNA sequences that encode this CDR3 too. The J gene is TRBJ2-5, the V gene TRBV6-6; unclear D gene. From germline, CDR1 is MNHNY and CDR2 SVGAGI (reference sequence). With 2 bases removed from V and 4 bases from J, the gap between germline ends came to 2 bases. CDR3 length: 11 residues. CDR3 sequence (DNA): TGTGCCAGCAGTTACGGAGAGACCCAGTACTTC. Encoded protein: CASSYGETQYF.

The V gene is TRBV11-2, the J gene TRBJ2-7; tentative D call: TRBD2 (5 bases). Trimming cost V 1 base and J 5 bases, with 12 bases left between them. The CDR3 runs 14 residues. Germline V lookup: CDR1 SGHAT, CDR2 FQNNGV. The CDR3, as DNA: TGTGCCAGCAGCTTAGTGGGTGGAGGACACGAGCAGTACTTC. Protein: CASSLVGGGHEQYF.

Comments on this clone: Other DNA sequences from this sample encode an identical CDR3 as well. The V gene is TRBV4-1, the J gene TRBJ1-5; D possibly corresponds to TRBD1 (5 bases). There are 15 residues in the CDR3. Germline loops: CDR1 MGHRA, CDR2 YSYEKL. V gave up 1 base and J gave up 1 base, with 8 bases separating them. The CDR3 region is CASSQVEGSNQPQHF. In DNA, the CDR3 is TGCGCCAGCAGCCAAGTAGAGGGGAGCAATCAGCCCCAGCATTTT.

This rearrangement joins TRBV7-9 to TRBJ2-7, with TRBD2 identical over 7 bases. Trimming cost V 4 bases and J 6 bases; bases outside gene matches: 9. CDR1 and CDR2 (germline): SEHNR, FQNEAQ (reference sequence). CDR3 size: 14 residues. The CDR3 coding sequence is TGTGCCAGCAGCTCGCCGGCGGGAGAGGTCGAGCAGTACTTC. Amino acid sequence: CASSSPAGEVEQYF.

The genes are TRBV27 and TRBJ1-1; a possible D gene is TRBD1 (5 bases). CDR1 and CDR2 from the germline V gene are MNHEY and SMNVEV (reference sequence). V lost 3 bases and J lost 5, with 13 bases in between. This CDR3 comprises 14 residues. DNA for the CDR3: TGTGCCAGCAGTTTGCGGAACGGGGGGACTGAAGCTTTCTTT. Its protein product is CASSLRNGGTEAFF.

The chain is built from TRBV15 and TRBJ1-4; unclear D gene. CDR1 and CDR2 (germline): LNHNV, YYDKDF (reference sequence). This CDR3 is built from 15 residues. The V end lost 3 bases, the J end lost 4 bases, and 12 bases lay between the germline ends. The CDR3 loop reads CATSSRTELNEKLFF. In DNA form, the CDR3 reads TGTGCCACCAGCAGCCGGACGGAACTTAATGAAAAACTGTTTTTT.

The chain has TRBV11-2 and TRBJ2-2; perhaps TRBD1 as D (6 bases). CDR3 length: 15 amino acids. The ends were cut back, 0 bases at V and 6 bases at J, with 11 bases in the middle. The germline V gene has CDR1 SGHAT and CDR2 FQNNGV. Here the CDR3 reads CASSLEDRRAGELFF. DNA for the CDR3: TGTGCCAGCAGCTTAGAGGACAGACGGGCCGGGGAGCTGTTTTTT.

The V call is TRBV28, the J call TRBJ1-4; no definite D call. V lost 5 bases and J lost 7, with 17 bases in between. The CDR3 covers 15 residues. Germline V gene lookup returns CDR1 MDHEN and CDR2 SYDVKM. The CDR3 region has the DNA TGTGCCAGCAGTCCCAGGACGGAGGAGAGTGAAAAACTGTTTTTT. Protein: CASSPRTEESEKLFF.

The chain uses TRBV7-2 and TRBJ2-5; D could derive from TRBD1 or TRBD2 (5 bases each). The CDR3 spans 16 residues. V was cut by 5 bases and J by 2 bases, with 18 bases left in between. Germline CDR1 is SGHTA and CDR2 is FQGNSA. The CDR3 coding sequence is TGTGCCAGCAGCGTGCTGGGGCCTAGCCCGCAAGAGACCCAGTACTTC. Translation: CASSVLGPSPQETQYF.

The chain links TRBV12-1 to TRBJ1-1; the table's D call of TRBD1 was not tested on the DNA. TRBV12-1 constitutes a pseudogene. This CDR3 contains 13 residues. The CDR3 DNA follows: TGTGCCAGCAGCTTTGAGTACAGGATTGAAGCTTTCTTT. Protein sequence: CASSFEYRIEAFF.

V and J are TRBV6-5 and TRBJ2-7; TRBD2 might be the D (5 bases). This CDR3 is built from 15 residues. The V end was cut by 1 base, the J end by 4 bases, with 14 bases between. In germline, CDR1 is MNHEY, CDR2 SVGAGI. CDR3 region: CASSYFYRGSYEQYF. The CDR3 DNA reads as TGTGCCAGCAGTTACTTTTACAGAGGGAGTTACGAGCAGTACTTC.

The rearrangement joins TRBV5-1 to TRBJ2-1; maybe TRBD2 (5 bases). V dropped 2 bases and J dropped 5 bases, with 11 bases sitting between them. The CDR3 totals 14 residues. Germline loops: CDR1 SGHRS, CDR2 YFSETQ. The CDR3, as DNA: TGCGCCAGCAGCTTCCGAGGGAGTCACAATGAGCAGTTCTTC. The encoded protein is CASSFRGSHNEQFF.

This chain connects TRBV5-5 to TRBJ2-7; D ambiguous. This CDR3 comprises 13 residues. The germline V gene has CDR1 SGHKS and CDR2 YYEKEE (reference sequence). V was cut by 1 base and J by 7 bases, with 12 bases left in between. CDR3 region: CASSLLLSGEQYF. In DNA, the CDR3 is TGTGCCAGCAGCTTGCTCCTCAGTGGGGAGCAGTACTTC.

The chain links TRBV2 to TRBJ2-2; 10 bases agree with TRBD2. Trimming cost V 8 bases and J 2 bases; bases outside gene matches: 14. The CDR3 loop spans 18 amino acids. CDR1 is SNHLY and CDR2 is FYNNEI in the germline V gene. CDR3 loop: CASEDHASGGDNTGELFF. In nucleotides, the CDR3 is TGTGCCAGCGAGGACCACGCGAGCGGGGGGGATAACACCGGGGAGCTGTTTTTT.

This chain connects TRBV7-9 to TRBJ2-2; TRBD2 might be the D (6 bases). Germline V gene sequence: CDR1 SEHNR, CDR2 FQNEAQ (reference sequence). The germline V and J ends were trimmed by 2 bases and 0 bases, with 7 bases remaining between them. This CDR3 comprises 15 residues. The CDR3, as DNA: TGTGCCAGCAGCTTAAGGGACTCGAACACCGGGGAGCTGTTTTTT. Its protein product is CASSLRDSNTGELFF.

The gene calls are TRBV19 and TRBJ2-1, with TRBD2 matching over 9 bases. With V trimmed by 5 bases and J by 0 bases, 11 bases remained unmatched. CDR1 and CDR2 from the germline V gene are LNHDA and SQIVND (reference sequence). The CDR3 extends over 18 amino acids. CDR3 nucleotides: TGTGCCAGTAGTTTTGCCACTGGACTAGCGCACTCCTACAATGAGCAGTTCTTC. This sequence encodes CASSFATGLAHSYNEQFF.

The chain carries TRBV4-2 and TRBJ2-5; 11 bases fit TRBD2. Germline values: CDR1 LGHNA, CDR2 YNFKEQ. With 0 bases clipped from V and 0 bases from J, the junction kept 15 bases outside the gene matches. This CDR3 comprises 21 residues. The CDR3 sequence is CASSQDPSGASGGTYQETQYF. CDR3 coding DNA: TGTGCCAGCAGCCAAGATCCCTCGGGGGCTAGCGGGGGGACGTACCAAGAGACCCAGTACTTC.

The table lists this clone with a count of one. This chain links TRBV6-5 with TRBJ2-1, with 8 positions matching TRBD2. V trimming: 0 bases; J trimming: 3 bases; junction bases outside the gene matches: 4. This CDR3 has 16 residues. Germline-derived CDR1 and CDR2 are MNHEY and SVGAGI. The CDR3 loop is CASSYSTSGFYNEQFF. CDR3 coding DNA: TGTGCCAGCAGTTACTCTACTAGCGGATTCTACAATGAGCAGTTCTTC.